Sequencing of this T cell receptor (beta chain) was carried out in a study of CD8+CD57+ T cells in acquired aplastic anemia. Across the whole study: Recorded DNA amounts for sorted CD4+ and CD8+ cells had an average of approximately 3.2 ug. Findings and limits, study-wide: CD8+ Simpson's diversity showed no significant patient-control difference.

TCR beta VDJ and CDR3 were profiled, and genomic DNA was the template. From the reads, TCRdb called clonotypes with MiXCR, one entry per CDR3 protein. In the table there are 160,000 or so distinct CDR3 sequences, 45% to 55% of which are singletons. In this sample, this clonotype turned up many times. Its antigen is as yet unknown. Patients chosen for sequencing had shown CD8+CD57+ cell expansion by flow cytometry. Germline V gene data show CDR1 as MNHEY and CDR2 as SVGAGI. The CDR3 has 14 residues. V lost 4 bases and J 6 bases, leaving 15 bases between the germline ends. The sequence was collected from a human donor with aplastic anemia. Material: sorted CD4+, CD8+, or CD8+CD57+ T cells (not recorded which) from PBMCs. The chain links TRBV6-5 to TRBJ1-1; D gene ambiguous. This CDR3 is CASSSITVVSEAFF. Here the CDR3 DNA reads TGTGCCAGCAGTTCCATAACGGTGGTATCTGAAGCTTTCTTT.